A selection of T cell receptor beta chains follows, all from one sample in a study of T cell repertoires in cytomegalovirus infection. TCRdb re-analysed the reads in MiXCR, keeping a single row per CDR3 protein. The sample has hundreds of thousands of distinct CDR3 sequences; roughly 36% are singletons. These TCRs are of unknown antigen specificity. The material sequenced was cultured PBMCs, taken from culture after CMV antigen stimulation. The receptor source for this set is a human donor in good health (CMV status not recorded). Some clones in this sample may be carry-over from other donors' samples. The CDR3 runs from the conserved cysteine through the conserved F or W. D genes are given only for firm matches. Some rows have no size entry. The others give once, few or many, or a class for an expanded clone.

>TRBJ1-4|-|TRBD1|TRBV7-2
TGTGCCAGCAGCCCCGGACAGGGAATTGGGGTGGGTGAAAAACTGTTTTTT
CASSPGQGIGVGEKLFF
>TRBJ2-1|-|-|TRBV20-1
TGCAGTGCTAGAAAATTCGGACAGAGTTACAATGAGCAGTTCTTC
CSARKFGQSYNEQFF
>TRBJ2-5|few|TRBD1|TRBV10-3
TGTGCCATCAGCCCAGGGGGCTATTCAAAAGAGACCCAGTACTTC
CAISPGGYSKETQYF
>TRBJ2-7|few|TRBD2|TRBV7-6
TGTGCCAGCAGCTTCCAGCGGGGCTACGAGCAGTACTTC
CASSFQRGYEQYF
>TRBJ2-3|-|TRBD2|TRBV7-9
TGTGCCAGCAGCTATGGACTAGCGGGGAGTACGCAGTATTTT
CASSYGLAGSTQYF
>TRBJ1-5|few|TRBD1|TRBV6-2/TRBV6-3
TGTGCCAGCAGTTGGGACAGGGCCGGTCAGCCCCAGCATTTT
CASSWDRAGQPQHF
>TRBJ2-6|-|-|TRBV20-1
TGCAGTGCTAGAGATACCCACCGCCGACCCTCGACTGGGGCCAACGTCCTGACTTTC
CSARDTHRRPSTGANVLTF
>TRBJ2-5|-|TRBD2|TRBV5-6
TGTGCCAGCACCACGGTTAGCGGGGGGGGAGAGACCCAGTACTTC
CASTTVSGGGETQYF
>TRBJ1-1|-|-|TRBV18
TGTGCCAGCTGCATATCCCCAGGCGTCAGGAACACTGAAGCTTTCTTT
CASCISPGVRNTEAFF
>TRBJ2-7|many|TRBD1|TRBV7-6
TGTGCCAGCAGCTCAGGGGGACAGGGTATCTACGAGCAGTACTTC
CASSSGGQGIYEQYF
>TRBJ1-2|-|TRBD1|TRBV2
TGTGCCAGCAGTGAATCGAACCCGGGACAGGGGTCTAACTATGGCTACACCTTC
CASSESNPGQGSNYGYTF